A single TCR beta chain is shown here with its context. The antigen remains undetermined. This record comes from a study of cytomegalovirus exposure and HLA in healthy donors. Study overall: Early released data comprised some 91 million unique TCRs from HLA-typed donors. Study results and limitations: Altogether, some 160 TCR beta chains were recorded as cytomegalovirus-associated.

PCR was performed using 60 Vbeta and 13 Jbeta primers. The repertoire was sequenced with immunoSEQ multiplex PCR; TCRdb's copy has only in-frame clones and lacks some. In all, the sample yields 95,000 to 110,000 clones. The CDR3 totals 16 residues. The junction had 8 bases not matched to a gene; V was cut back by 0 bases and J by 3 bases. CDR1 is SGHRS, CDR2 YFSETQ, per germline. Sequencing was done on a sample of PBMCs. This receptor was identified in a man aged 40-50 years in good health and CMV-seronegative. V is TRBV5-1 and J is TRBJ2-5; 7 bases align to TRBD1. The CDR3: CASSLGQGPREETQYF. The CDR3 region has the DNA TGCGCCAGCAGCTTGGGACAGGGACCTCGGGAAGAGACCCAGTACTTC. Full variable domain (outside the CDR3, taken from reference TRBV5-1 and TRBJ2-5): KAGVTQTPRYLIKTRGQQVTLSCSPISGHRSVSWYQQTPGQGLQFLFEYFSETQRNKGNFPGRFSGRQFSNSRSEMNVSTLELGDSALYLCASSLGQGPREETQYFGPGTRLLVL.